Sequencing of this T cell receptor (beta chain) was carried out in a study of CD8+CD57+ T cells in acquired aplastic anemia. The wider study: Sorted cells (CD4+ and CD8+) yielded DNA amounts that averaged approximately 3.1 ug.

TCR beta VDJ and CDR3 were profiled, and genomic DNA was the template. TCRdb reprocessed the reads via MiXCR and lists one record per CDR3 protein. The sample holds roughly 240,000 distinct CDR3 sequences, more than 40% seen once. Individuals selected for sequencing had exhibited CD8+CD57+ cell expansion on flow cytometry. Blood came from patients not yet given any therapy. Study-level points and caveats: Found in both controls and patients were around 31 CD8+ CDR3 sequences.

Notes on this clonotype: Its target is not known.

CDR3 length equals 14 residues. Germline CDR1 is ENHRY and CDR2 is SYGVKD. The germline V and J ends were trimmed by 4 bases and 3 bases, with 13 bases remaining between them. The chain links TRBV10-3 to TRBJ2-7; D possibly corresponds to TRBD2 (6 bases). The receptor was derived from a human donor with aplastic anemia. The sequencing sample was made of sorted CD4+, CD8+, or CD8+CD57+ T cells (not recorded which) from PBMCs. Here the CDR3 DNA reads TGTGCCATCAGTGCTGGGACTCGGAGCTACGAGCAGTACTTC. Amino acid sequence: CAISAGTRSYEQYF.